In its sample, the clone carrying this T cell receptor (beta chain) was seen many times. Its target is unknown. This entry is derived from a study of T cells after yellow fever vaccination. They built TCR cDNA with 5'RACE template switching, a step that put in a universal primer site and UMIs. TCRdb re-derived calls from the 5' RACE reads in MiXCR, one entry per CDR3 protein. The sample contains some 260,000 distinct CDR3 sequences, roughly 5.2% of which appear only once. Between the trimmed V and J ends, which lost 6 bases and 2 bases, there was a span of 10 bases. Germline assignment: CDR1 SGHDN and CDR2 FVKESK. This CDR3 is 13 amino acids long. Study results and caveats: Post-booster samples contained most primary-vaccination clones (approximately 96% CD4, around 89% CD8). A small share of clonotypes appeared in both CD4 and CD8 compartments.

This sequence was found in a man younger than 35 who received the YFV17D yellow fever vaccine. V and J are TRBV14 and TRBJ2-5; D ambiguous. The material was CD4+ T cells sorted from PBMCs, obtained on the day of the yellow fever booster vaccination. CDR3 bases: TGTGCCAGCAGGGACGGTGCACAAGAGACCCAGTACTTC. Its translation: CASRDGAQETQYF. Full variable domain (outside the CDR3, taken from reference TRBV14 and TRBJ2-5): EAGVTQFPSHSVIEKGQTVTLRCDPISGHDNLYWYRRVMGKEIKFLLHFVKESKQDESGMPNNRFLAERTGGTYSTLKVQPAELEDSGVYFCASRDGAQETQYFGPGTRLLVL.